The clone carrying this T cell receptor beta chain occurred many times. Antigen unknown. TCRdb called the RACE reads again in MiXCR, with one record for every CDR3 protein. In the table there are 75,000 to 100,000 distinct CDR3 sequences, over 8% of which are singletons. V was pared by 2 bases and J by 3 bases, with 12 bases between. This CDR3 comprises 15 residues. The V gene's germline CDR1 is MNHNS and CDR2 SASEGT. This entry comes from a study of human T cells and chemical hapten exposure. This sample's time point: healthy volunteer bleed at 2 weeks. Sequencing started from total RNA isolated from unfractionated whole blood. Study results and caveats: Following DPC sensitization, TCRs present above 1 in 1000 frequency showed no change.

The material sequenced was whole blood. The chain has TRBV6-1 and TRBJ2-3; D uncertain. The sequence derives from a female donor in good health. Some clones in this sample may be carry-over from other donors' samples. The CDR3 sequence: CASSEQDGTTDTQYF. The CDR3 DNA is TGTGCCAGCAGTGAACAGGATGGTACAACAGATACGCAGTATTTT.